These 16 T cell receptor beta chains share one sample of origin, sequenced in a study of OX40 agonist ivuxolimab in advanced cancers. Assay: immunoSEQ multiplex PCR; the TCRdb copy retains only in-frame clones and omits some. The profile covers about 68,000 clones, with over 80% appearing a single time and just over 0.3% taken by the ten largest. The sequencing used CD4+ or CD8+ T cells sorted from blood, collected in a trial of the OX40 agonist ivuxolimab. Receptor source: an adult with an advanced solid tumor such as melanoma, head and neck, liver or kidney cancer.

V gene TRBV5-1 combines with J gene TRBJ2-3; TRBD2 agrees at 9 bases. After removal of 4 bases from V and 4 bases from J, the junction contained 7 bases not matched to a gene. CDR3 length: 15 amino acids. CDR1 is SGHRS and CDR2 is YFSETQ in the germline V gene. The DNA for the CDR3 is TGCGCCAGCAGCATTAGCGGGAGTGACTCAGATACGCAGTATTTT. Protein sequence: CASSISGSDSDTQYF.

V and J are TRBV9 and TRBJ2-6; D is possibly TRBD1 or TRBD2 (6 bases each). Trimming pared 0 bases from V and 0 bases from J, leaving 13 bases between. In germline, CDR1 is SGDLS, CDR2 YYNGEE. CDR3 length: 18 amino acids. The CDR3 DNA follows: TGTGCCAGCAGCGTAGTCCCGGGGGCGGGCTCTGGGGCCAACGTCCTGACTTTC. It specifies CASSVVPGAGSGANVLTF.

The rearrangement uses TRBV19 and TRBJ2-1, with D possibly matching TRBD1 (6 bases). Looked up from germline, CDR1 is LNHDA and CDR2 is SQIVND (reference sequence). The CDR3 is 16 residues long. Between the trimmed V and J ends, which lost 4 bases and 7 bases, there was a span of 20 bases. CDR3 protein: CASSTPNRTVFNEQFF. The CDR3 DNA is TGTGCCAGTAGTACTCCAAACAGGACAGTTTTTAATGAGCAGTTCTTC.

The rearrangement links TRBV6-1 to TRBJ2-7; TRBD1 matches 7 bases. This CDR3 is 14 amino acids long. V was pared by 6 bases and J by 2 bases, with 7 bases of the junction left unmatched. The germline V gene has CDR1 MNHNS and CDR2 SASEGT. CDR3 sequence reads: CASSRQGTTYEQYF. CDR3 DNA: TGTGCCAGCAGCCGACAGGGTACCACCTACGAGCAGTACTTC.

The V and J genes are TRBV9 and TRBJ2-7; D assignment may be TRBD1 or TRBD2 (6 bases each). The V end lost 3 bases, the J end lost 9 bases, and 16 bases lay between the germline ends. The germline V gene encodes CDR1 SGDLS and CDR2 YYNGEE. The length of the CDR3 is 13 residues. The DNA for the CDR3 is TGTGCCAGCAGCGGAGGGGTGGGGGGCTGGCAGTACTTC. It specifies CASSGGVGGWQYF.

The J gene is TRBJ2-2, the V gene TRBV5-8, with D perhaps TRBD2 (5 bases). V shed 9 bases and J shed 1 base, with 16 bases lying between them. Germline V gene data show CDR1 as SGHTS and CDR2 as YDEGEE. CDR3 size: 15 residues. CDR3 sequence (DNA): TGTGCCACCCAGCGGCTTGTCCTGAACACCGGGGAGCTGTTTTTT. Encoded protein: CATQRLVLNTGELFF.

J is TRBJ1-2 and V is TRBV29-1; D may be TRBD1 (6 bases). There are 12 residues in the CDR3. V shed 6 bases and J shed 7 bases, with 15 bases lying between them. Germline loops: CDR1 SQVTM, CDR2 ANQGSEA. CDR3 bases: TGCAGCGTGGGTCAACAGGGAACTGGCTACACCTTC. It codes for CSVGQQGTGYTF.

V usage is TRBV6-5 and J usage is TRBJ2-1; 10 positions match TRBD2. After removal of 6 bases from V and 9 bases from J, the junction contained 11 bases not matched to a gene. The CDR3 contains 15 residues. Germline assignment: CDR1 MNHEY and CDR2 SVGAGI. In DNA form, the CDR3 reads TGTGCCAGCAGCCACCGCCTAGCGGGAGAGGTTGAGCAGTTCTTC. Encoded protein: CASSHRLAGEVEQFF.

CDR3: CASSFLPGSAAGANVLTF. The CDR3, as DNA: TGTGCCAGTAGTTTCCTTCCGGGCTCAGCCGCCGGGGCCAACGTCCTGACTTTC. The J gene is TRBJ2-6, the V gene TRBV19; D is unclear. The CDR3 contains 18 residues. Per the germline V gene, CDR1 is LNHDA and CDR2 is SQIVND (reference sequence). V was cut by 5 bases and J by 4 bases, with 21 bases left in between.

This clone was observed a single time. This sequence joins TRBV7-2 and TRBJ2-5; D possibly corresponds to TRBD2 (5 bases). The end of the DNA is better explained by TRBJ2-7, so the J call may be wrong. The germline gives CDR1 SGHTA, CDR2 FQGNSA. The CDR3 loop spans 15 amino acids. The DNA for the CDR3 is TGTGCCAGCAGCTTAGGAGGGTCGAAGATTTACGAGCAGTACTTC. It yields the protein CASSLGGSKIYEQYF.

This rearrangement joins TRBV5-1 to TRBJ2-7, with TRBD2 matching over 15 bases. Germline CDR1 SGHRS, CDR2 YFSETQ. The CDR3 runs to 17 residues. The V gene end was trimmed by 4 bases and the J gene end by 3 bases; junction bases not matched to a gene: 8. CDR3 loop: CASSPGLAGGLNYEQYF. CDR3 nucleotide sequence: TGCGCCAGCAGCCCAGGACTAGCGGGAGGGTTAAACTACGAGCAGTACTTC.

V usage is TRBV19 and J usage is TRBJ2-7; no firm D call. The CDR3 is 14 residues long. The germline V and J ends were trimmed by 2 bases and 3 bases, with 11 bases remaining between them. Germline CDR1 reads LNHDA; CDR2 reads SQIVND (reference sequence). As DNA, the CDR3 is TGTGCCAGTAGTATAAACTTGCAGCACTACGAGCAGTACTTC. Translating gives CASSINLQHYEQYF. The full variable domain, its missing parts supplied by reference TRBV19 and TRBJ2-7, is DGGITQSPKYLFRKEGQNVTLSCEQNLNHDAMYWYRQDPGQGLRLIYYSQIVNDFQKGDIAEGYSVSREKKESFPLTVTSAQKNPTAFYLCASSINLQHYEQYFGPGTRLTVT.

J is TRBJ2-7 and V is TRBV4-1; the match to TRBD1 covers 10 bases. CDR1 is MGHRA, CDR2 YSYEKL, per germline. The CDR3 consists of 17 residues. The J segment lost 2 bases and the V segment lost 4 bases, leaving 11 bases of the junction unmatched. CDR3 nucleotide sequence: TGCGCCAGCAGCCTGGCGGGACAGGGGAGAGGGCCCTACGAGCAGTACTTC. Amino acid sequence: CASSLAGQGRGPYEQYF.

This clone has a handful of counts. The J gene is TRBJ2-1, the V gene TRBV27, with 9 bases matching TRBD2. J was trimmed by 3 bases and V by 1 base; bases with no gene match: 1. The CDR3 loop spans 15 amino acids. The germline V gene encodes CDR1 MNHEY and CDR2 SMNVEV (reference sequence). In DNA form, the CDR3 reads TGTGCCAGCAGTTTATTTAGCGGGAGCTACAATGAGCAGTTCTTC. Its protein is CASSLFSGSYNEQFF.

In its sample, this clone was seen a few times. The rearrangement joins TRBV5-1 to TRBJ2-3; the D is unclear. The germline gives CDR1 SGHRS, CDR2 YFSETQ. V shed 3 bases and J shed 1 base, with 21 bases lying between them. The CDR3 sequence is 18 residues long. The CDR3 region has the DNA TGCGCCAGCAGCTCCGCAAGTGGTAGCTTGTCTGGCACAGATACGCAGTATTTT. Protein sequence: CASSSASGSLSGTDTQYF.

The V gene is TRBV5-8, the J gene TRBJ1-2; no definite D call. Germline V CDR1 and CDR2: SGHTS, YDEGEE. The CDR3 runs to 12 residues. V was clipped by 10 bases and J by 2 bases, with 12 bases between them. The CDR3 is CAGTRANYGYTF. CDR3 sequence (DNA): TGTGCCGGCACAAGAGCCAACTATGGCTACACCTTC. The variable domain in full, completed from reference TRBV5-8 and TRBJ1-2, reads EAGVTQSPTHLIKTRGQQATLRCSPISGHTSVYWYQQALGLGLQFLLWYDEGEERNRGNFPPRFSGRQFPNYSSELNVNALELEDSALYLCAGTRANYGYTFGSGTRLTVV.